These 8 T cell receptor beta chains were sequenced from one sample in a study of regulatory T cells in long-lasting Graves disease. Time point denoted: newly diagnosed GD, antithyroid drugs for less than 3 months. From PBMCs, RNA was extracted and then used to make the TCR library. Combining iRepertoire HTBI primers with Arm-PCR of CDR3 regions, the authors built TCR beta libraries. TCRdb re-called the multiplex PCR reads with MiXCR, one entry per CDR3 protein. Among about 220,000 distinct CDR3 sequences listed, around 19% were seen once. The same data also contributed to another study, on T cells in Graves' hyperthyroidism and ophthalmopathy.

Sequences were derived from peripheral blood mononuclear cells (PBMCs), sampled at new diagnosis, from a patient treated with antithyroid drugs. Source of these receptors: a woman aged 25 to 39 with Graves disease.

Ten or more counts support this clonotype. V and J are TRBV28 and TRBJ1-1, with D perhaps matching TRBD1 (6 bases). CDR1 and CDR2 from the germline V gene are MDHEN and SYDVKM. The CDR3 is 15 residues long. Deletions cut 6 bases from V and 2 bases from J, with 16 bases between. The CDR3 protein is CASSPGGLSNTEAFF. DNA for the CDR3: TGTGCCAGCAGCCCTGGGGGCCTAAGTAACACTGAAGCTTTCTTT.

In this sample, this clonotype turned up many times. J is TRBJ2-3 and V is TRBV7-8; 9 nucleotides align to TRBD1. Germline V gives CDR1 SGHVS, CDR2 FQNEAQ. V trimming: 10 bases; J trimming: 1 base; junction bases outside the gene matches: 6. The length of the CDR3 is 14 residues. CDR3 nucleotides: TGTGCCACAAAGACAGGGGGTGGCACAGATACGCAGTATTTT. Translated, it gives CATKTGGGTDTQYF.

To note about this clonotype: One base separates it from a far larger clone, so it is likely a read error. The chain recombines TRBV7-3 with TRBJ1-1; 7 bases align to TRBD1. This CDR3 comprises 18 residues. Per the germline V gene, CDR1 is SGHTA and CDR2 is FQGTGA. CDR3 residues: CAGSPSGTVGPMNTEAFF. CDR3 nucleotide sequence: TGTGCCGGCAGTCCCTCTGGGACAGTCGGTCCTATGAACACTGAAGCTTTCTTT.

This clonotype turned up a few times. This chain joins TRBV11-3 and TRBJ2-1; 9 nucleotides agree with TRBD2. From germline, CDR1 is SGHNT and CDR2 YENEEA. J gave up 5 bases and V 7 bases, and 9 bases lay outside the gene matches. The CDR3 has 15 residues. CDR3 loop: CASINRLAVNNEQFF. Here the CDR3 DNA reads TGTGCCAGCATTAACAGACTAGCGGTTAACAATGAGCAGTTCTTC. Full variable domain (rest looked up from reference TRBV11-3 and TRBJ2-1): EAGVVQSPRYKIIEKKQPVAFWCNPISGHNTLYWYLQNLGQGPELLIRYENEEAVDDSQLPKDRFSAERLKGVDSTLKIQPAELGDSAVYLCASINRLAVNNEQFFGPGTRLTVL.

Many counts were recorded for this clonotype. V gene TRBV3-1 combines with J gene TRBJ1-2; D remains unclear. This CDR3 has 15 residues. In germline, CDR1 is LGHDT, CDR2 YNNKEL (reference sequence). V was trimmed by 0 bases and J by 3 bases, leaving 11 bases between them. CDR3 protein: CASSQDWRPYYGYTF. In nucleotides, the CDR3 is TGTGCCAGCAGCCAAGATTGGCGGCCTTACTATGGCTACACCTTC. The full variable domain, its missing parts supplied by reference TRBV3-1 and TRBJ1-2, is DTAVSQTPKYLVTQMGNDKSIKCEQNLGHDTMYWYKQDSKKFLKIMFSYNNKELIINETVPNRFSPKSPDKAHLNLHINSLELGDSAVYFCASSQDWRPYYGYTFGSGTRLTVV.

This clonotype showed up just once. The chain couples TRBV6-1 to TRBJ2-4, with 8 bases aligning to TRBD1. Unmatched junction bases numbered 10, after V lost 5 bases and J lost 7 bases. The CDR3 is 15 residues long. Per the germline V gene, CDR1 is MNHNS and CDR2 is SASEGT. DNA for the CDR3: TGTGCCAGCAGTACCCGTACAGGGGGGAGGAACATTCAGTACTTC. Its translation: CASSTRTGGRNIQYF.

This clonotype was counted many times. The V gene is TRBV7-6, the J gene TRBJ1-4; 7 bases map to TRBD1. With 5 bases clipped from V and 4 bases from J, the junction kept 4 bases outside the gene matches. Germline CDR1 reads SGHVS; CDR2 reads FNYEAQ. This CDR3 region has 14 residues. CDR3 amino acids: CASSQGDDNEKLFF. CDR3 in DNA: TGTGCCAGCAGCCAGGGGGATGATAATGAAAAACTGTTTTTT.

Ten or more counts support this clonotype. This chain links TRBV30 with TRBJ2-5, with 7 positions matching TRBD1. The CDR3 is 14 amino acids. Germline CDR1 GTSNPN, CDR2 SVGIG (reference sequence). J lost 2 bases, V lost 0 bases, and 3 bases had no gene match. DNA for the CDR3: TGTGCCTGGAGTGTAGTGGGACAGCAAGAGACCCAGTACTTC. Its translation: CAWSVVGQQETQYF. Supplemented by reference TRBV30 and TRBJ2-5, the full variable domain reads SQTIHQWPATLVQPVGSPLSLECTVEGTSNPNLYWYRQAAGRGLQLLFYSVGIGQISSEVPQNLSASRPQDRQFILSSKKLLLSDSGFYLCAWSVVGQQETQYFGPGTRLLVL.